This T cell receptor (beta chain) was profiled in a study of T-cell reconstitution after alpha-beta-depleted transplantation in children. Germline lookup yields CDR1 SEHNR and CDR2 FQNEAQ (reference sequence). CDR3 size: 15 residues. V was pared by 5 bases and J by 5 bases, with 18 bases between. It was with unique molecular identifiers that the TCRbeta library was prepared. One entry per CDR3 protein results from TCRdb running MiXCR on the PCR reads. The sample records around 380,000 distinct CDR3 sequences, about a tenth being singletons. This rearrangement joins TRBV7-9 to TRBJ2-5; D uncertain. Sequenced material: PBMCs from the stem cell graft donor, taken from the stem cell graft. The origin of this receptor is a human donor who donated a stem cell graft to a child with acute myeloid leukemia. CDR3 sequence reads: CASSLTGSMAETQYF. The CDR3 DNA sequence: TGTGCCAGCAGCCTGACTGGTTCGATGGCCGAGACCCAGTACTTC.